These 20 T cell receptor beta chains were all obtained from the same sample, sequenced in a study of T cell responses to AZD1222 COVID-19 vaccine. TCRdb keeps only in-frame clones here, not all; method: immunoSEQ multiplex PCR. Here the sample spans about 200,000 clones, approximately 93% being singletons. This sample comprised peripheral blood, obtained 28 days after the second AZD1222 dose. The origin of the receptors is an adult who received the AZD1222 COVID-19 vaccine.

CDR3 region: CASSSPGQGALEQYF. CDR3 bases: TGTGCCAGCAGTTCTCCGGGACAGGGGGCCTTAGAGCAGTACTTC. This rearrangement joins TRBV7-2 to TRBJ2-7; 12 bases are shared with TRBD1. Trimming at V came to 6 bases and at J to 7 bases, leaving 10 bases not matched to a gene. CDR1 and CDR2 from the germline V gene are SGHTA and FQGNSA. This CDR3 spans 15 amino acids. Supplemented by reference TRBV7-2 and TRBJ2-7, the full variable domain reads GAGVSQSPSNKVTEKGKDVELRCDPISGHTALYWYRQSLGQGLEFLIYFQGNSAPDKSGLPSDRFSAERTGGSVSTLTIQRTQQEDSAVYLCASSSPGQGALEQYFGPGTRLTVT.

The chain couples TRBV7-9 to TRBJ1-1; no clear D. The germline V gene encodes CDR1 SEHNR and CDR2 FQNEAQ (reference sequence). The CDR3 loop spans 16 amino acids. V was pared by 4 bases and J by 2 bases, with 17 bases between. CDR3 sequence: CASSWRFVGRNTEAFF. CDR3 DNA sequence: TGTGCCAGCAGCTGGCGGTTTGTGGGGAGAAACACTGAAGCTTTCTTT.

The rearrangement uses TRBV5-6 and TRBJ1-5, with TRBD1 identical over 8 bases. The ends lost 4 bases at V and 0 bases at J; junction bases unmatched: 3. CDR1 and CDR2 (germline): SGHDT, YYEEEE. The CDR3 is made up of 15 amino acids. The CDR3 nucleotides are TGTGCCAGCAGCCGGGACAGGTATAGCAATCAGCCCCAGCATTTT. Its protein product is CASSRDRYSNQPQHF.

The gene calls are TRBV3-1 (or the pseudogene TRBV3-2) and TRBJ1-6, with 10 bases identical to TRBD1. Germline V CDR1 and CDR2: LGHDT, YNNKEL (reference sequence). The CDR3 is made up of 15 amino acids. Trimming took 5 bases from V and 8 from J; bases not matched to a gene: 6. In DNA, the CDR3 is TGTGCCAGCAGCTCCAGGACAGGGGGGGATTCACCCCTCCACTTT. Protein: CASSSRTGGDSPLHF.

The chain is built from TRBV14 and TRBJ2-1, with TRBD2 matching over 8 bases. Trimming at V came to 4 bases and at J to 7 bases, leaving 6 bases not matched to a gene. Looked up from germline, CDR1 is SGHDN and CDR2 is FVKESK. The CDR3 runs 14 residues. The CDR3 is CASSRLGLENEQFF. The CDR3 coding sequence is TGTGCCAGCAGCCGCCTGGGACTAGAGAATGAGCAGTTCTTC.

The chain employs TRBV5-6 and TRBJ1-1; D is possibly TRBD1 (5 bases). Germline V gives CDR1 SGHDT, CDR2 YYEEEE. Trimming took 1 base from V and 11 from J, leaving 12 bases between them. CDR3 length equals 12 residues. The CDR3 DNA is TGTGCCAGCAGCTTGTTGGCCAGGGAGGCTTTCTTT. It is translated as CASSLLAREAFF.

V usage is TRBV19 and J usage is TRBJ1-2; 7 bases map to TRBD1. There are 16 residues in the CDR3. The ends lost 4 bases at V and 4 bases at J; junction bases unmatched: 12. Germline loops: CDR1 LNHDA, CDR2 SQIVND (reference sequence). This CDR3 reads CASSTDRVLKVYGYTF. CDR3 in DNA: TGTGCCAGTAGTACCGACAGGGTCTTAAAGGTCTATGGCTACACCTTC.

This chain connects TRBV18 to TRBJ2-7; tentatively, D is TRBD1 (6 bases). The germline V gene has CDR1 KGHSH and CDR2 LQKENI. The CDR3 extends over 14 amino acids. The ends were cut back, 4 bases at V and 2 bases at J, with 12 bases in the middle. CDR3 DNA sequence: TGTGCCAGCTCACTCAGCGGACAGACCTACGAGCAGTACTTC. Translation: CASSLSGQTYEQYF.

Turning to this clone: This specimen includes other DNA sequences encoding the same CDR3. The CDR3 loop is CASSLAGRNSPLHF. DNA of the CDR3: TGTGCCAGCAGCTTAGCCGGGCGGAATTCACCCCTCCACTTT. The V call is TRBV7-3, the J call TRBJ1-6; D is ambiguous. Trimming pared 2 bases from V and 7 bases from J, leaving 9 bases between. In germline, CDR1 is SGHTA, CDR2 FQGTGA. The CDR3 extends over 14 amino acids.

This clone was recorded a few times. The chain employs TRBV5-4 and TRBJ2-2; 13 bases match TRBD2. This CDR3 has 18 amino acids. V dropped 4 bases and J dropped 0; count of bases not matched to a gene: 6. In germline, CDR1 is SGHNT, CDR2 YYREEE (reference sequence). CDR3 in amino acids: CASSPGTSGDTNTGELFF. CDR3 DNA: TGTGCCAGCAGCCCCGGGACTAGCGGGGACACGAACACCGGGGAGCTGTTTTTT. Full variable domain (outside the CDR3, taken from reference TRBV5-4 and TRBJ2-2): ETGVTQSPTHLIKTRGQQVTLRCSSQSGHNTVSWYQQALGQGPQFIFQYYREEENGRGNFPPRFSGLQFPNYSSELNVNALELDDSALYLCASSPGTSGDTNTGELFFGEGSRLTVL.

The chain carries TRBV5-1 and TRBJ1-1, with 10 positions matching TRBD1. The CDR3 is 15 amino acids. The V segment lost 4 bases and the J segment 1 base; nucleotides outside the gene matches: 4. Germline V gives CDR1 SGHRS, CDR2 YFSETQ. CDR3 sequence: CASSLWTGGNTEAFF. DNA for the CDR3: TGCGCCAGCAGCCTGTGGACAGGGGGGAACACTGAAGCTTTCTTT. Based on the CDR3 plus reference TRBV5-1 and TRBJ1-1, the full variable domain is KAGVTQTPRYLIKTRGQQVTLSCSPISGHRSVSWYQQTPGQGLQFLFEYFSETQRNKGNFPGRFSGRQFSNSRSEMNVSTLELGDSALYLCASSLWTGGNTEAFFGQGTRLTVV.

This chain links TRBV28 with TRBJ1-6, with D hard to call. Germline loops: CDR1 MDHEN, CDR2 SYDVKM. V lost 5 bases to trimming and J lost 11 bases, with 16 bases between them. CDR3 length: 14 residues. The CDR3 DNA sequence: TGTGCCAGCAGTCAGCCGTCCCGTCTGACACCCCTCCACTTT. Encoded protein: CASSQPSRLTPLHF.

This clone occurred once. V usage is TRBV6-1 and J usage is TRBJ1-5; unclear D gene. CDR1 and CDR2 (germline): MNHNS, SASEGT. The CDR3 totals 13 residues. The V gene lost 2 bases and the J gene lost 7 bases, with 9 bases spanning the gap. The CDR3 sequence is CASSESVVQPQHF. In nucleotides, the CDR3 is TGTGCCAGCAGTGAAAGCGTTGTCCAGCCCCAGCATTTT.

V gene TRBV6-2 or TRBV6-3 combines with J gene TRBJ1-5; D not certain. Germline V CDR1 and CDR2: MNHEY, SVGEGT. Trimming stripped 4 bases from V and 7 bases from J, with 8 bases between. The CDR3 spans 12 residues. The CDR3 nucleotides are TGTGCCAGCAGTTCCCTCGGGCAGCCCCAGCATTTT. Residues: CASSSLGQPQHF.

This chain links TRBV27 with TRBJ1-4, with D possibly matching TRBD1 (5 bases). Germline V lookup: CDR1 MNHEY, CDR2 SMNVEV (reference sequence). The ends were cut back, 5 bases at V and 2 bases at J, with 12 bases in the middle. The CDR3 is made up of 15 amino acids. CDR3 DNA sequence: TGTGCCAGCAGTCCCAGGACACCGACTAATGAAAAACTGTTTTTT. This translates into CASSPRTPTNEKLFF. The variable domain in full, with the rest retrieved from reference TRBV27 and TRBJ1-4, is EAQVTQNPRYLITVTGKKLTVTCSQNMNHEYMSWYRQDPGLGLRQIYYSMNVEVTDKGDVPEGYKVSRKEKRNFPLILESPSPNQTSLYFCASSPRTPTNEKLFFGSGTQLSVL.

This chain connects TRBV7-2 to TRBJ2-7; D not certain. The CDR3 runs 12 residues. Looked up from germline, CDR1 is SGHTA and CDR2 is FQGNSA. Between the trimmed V and J ends, which lost 2 bases and 1 base, there was a span of 3 bases. As DNA, the CDR3 is TGTGCCAGCAGCTTAATGTCCTACGAGCAGTACTTC. Translation: CASSLMSYEQYF.

In its sample, this clone was seen once. The CDR3 region has the DNA TGTGCCAGCAACAGGGGGAACTATGGCTACACCTTC. It encodes CASNRGNYGYTF. The chain is built from TRBV2 and TRBJ1-2; TRBD1 aligns across 8 bases. The CDR3 runs 12 residues. The J segment lost 2 bases and the V segment lost 7 bases, leaving 0 bases of the junction unmatched. Per germline, CDR1 SNHLY and CDR2 FYNNEI.

This clone was found a few times. This chain joins TRBV7-9 and TRBJ1-5, with TRBD1 as a possible D gene (5 bases). Trimming took off 0 bases at V and 5 bases at J, with 11 bases between the two ends. CDR1 SEHNR and CDR2 FQNEAQ come from the germline V gene (reference sequence). This CDR3 is 15 amino acids long. The CDR3 DNA sequence: TGTGCCAGCAGCTTAGCGGGGGTTGGGGATCAGCCCCAGCATTTT. Protein: CASSLAGVGDQPQHF.

This chain connects TRBV3-1 (or the pseudogene TRBV3-2) to TRBJ2-7; D is perhaps TRBD1 (5 bases). CDR3 length: 13 residues. Trimming shortened V by 2 bases and J by 6 bases, and 11 bases separated the two germline ends. Germline lookup yields CDR1 LGHDT and CDR2 YNNKEL (reference sequence). The CDR3 coding sequence is TGTGCCAGCAGCCAAATTCAGGGTATCGAGCAGTACTTC. This gives the protein CASSQIQGIEQYF.

The rearrangement joins TRBV30 to TRBJ1-6; D is uncertain. Germline lookup yields CDR1 GTSNPN and CDR2 SVGIG (reference sequence). CDR3 length: 16 amino acids. V was shortened by 0 bases and J by 1 base, with 10 bases between the two germline ends. CDR3 DNA sequence: TGTGCCTGGAGTGTTTTGGGGTTATCCTATAATTCACCCCTCCACTTT. This codes for CAWSVLGLSYNSPLHF.